A single sample is the source of the 2 T cell receptor beta chains below, sequenced in a study of blood T cell repertoires in COVID-19. Clones were sequenced by immunoSEQ multiplex PCR, and TCRdb holds only the in-frame ones, with some missing. This table holds hundreds of thousands of clones, about 88% found once. The sequenced sample consisted of peripheral blood. These receptor sequences come from a woman between 45 and 65 years old with COVID-19, enrolled during active disease.

This clone was found once. The chain employs TRBV12-3 or TRBV12-4 and TRBJ2-1; D is possibly TRBD1 (5 bases). The CDR3 is made up of 11 amino acids. V gave up 5 bases and J gave up 7 bases, with 6 bases separating them. As DNA, the CDR3 is TGTGCCAGCAGTCCAGGGAATGAGCAGTTCTTC. It specifies CASSPGNEQFF.

The CDR3: CASGLQGAEEKLFF. CDR3 sequence (DNA): TGTGCCAGTGGGTTACAGGGGGCAGAAGAAAAACTGTTTTTT. The V call is TRBV19, the J call TRBJ1-4, with TRBD1 matching over 9 bases. Germline V gives CDR1 LNHDA, CDR2 SQIVND (reference sequence). Unmatched junction bases numbered 9, after V lost 8 bases and J lost 8 bases. The CDR3 runs 14 residues.